The next 28 T cell receptor beta chains were all read from a single sample in a study of T cells in Graves' hyperthyroidism and ophthalmopathy. TCR beta CDR3 regions were amplified from RNA. The HTBI primer set drove a first-round RT-PCR of the TCR CDR3. TCRdb redid the calling of the multiplex PCR reads with MiXCR, one entry per CDR3 protein. In the table there are fewer than 350,000 distinct CDR3 sequences, roughly 19% of which are singletons. Sequenced sample: blood. The receptors here all came from a man in his fifties with Graves' ophthalmopathy.

In this sample, this clonotype turned up a few times. V is TRBV2 and J is TRBJ2-2, with D possibly being TRBD1 (5 bases). Trimming shortened V by 3 bases and J by 8 bases, and 16 bases separated the two germline ends. This CDR3 is 15 amino acids long. CDR1 and CDR2 (germline): SNHLY, FYNNEI. Written as DNA, the CDR3 is TGTGCCAGCAGTGATAATCCAGGGCTCAGGGGGGAGCTGTTTTTT. This translates into CASSDNPGLRGELFF.

This clonotype was recorded a few times. This sequence joins TRBV6-1 and TRBJ1-3; no reliable D call. V lost 0 bases, J lost 4 bases, and 4 bases lay in between. Germline values: CDR1 MNHNS, CDR2 SASEGT. This CDR3 is 13 amino acids long. The CDR3 protein is CASSEAGGNTIYF. The CDR3 DNA is TGTGCCAGCAGTGAAGCGGGGGGAAACACCATATATTTT.

This sequence joins TRBV19 and TRBJ2-3; 9 positions agree with TRBD2. Trimming at V came to 5 bases and at J to 1 base, leaving 13 bases not matched to a gene. Germline-derived CDR1 and CDR2 are LNHDA and SQIVND (reference sequence). The CDR3 length is 18 residues. The DNA of the CDR3 is TGTGCCAGTAGTGTCCAATCGGAGCGGGAGGTCGGCACAGATACGCAGTATTTT. Translation gives CASSVQSEREVGTDTQYF.

The gene calls are TRBV6-1 and TRBJ2-7; possible D gene TRBD1, 6 bases. The CDR3 has 14 amino acids. CDR1 and CDR2 (germline): MNHNS, SASEGT. Trimming took 4 bases from V and 2 from J, leaving 12 bases between them. CDR3 coding DNA: TGTGCCAGCAGTGGATACAGGGAAACCTACGAGCAGTACTTC. It encodes CASSGYRETYEQYF.

This clonotype was detected a few times. This chain connects TRBV3-1 to TRBJ2-1, with D unclear. V lost 4 bases to trimming and J lost 6 bases, with 16 bases between them. CDR1 and CDR2 from the germline V gene are LGHDT and YNNKEL (reference sequence). This CDR3 contains 15 residues. In nucleotides, the CDR3 is TGTGCCAGCAGCCCGGGCCCTACCCCCTCCAATGAGCAGTTCTTC. Translation: CASSPGPTPSNEQFF.

The gene calls are TRBV4-3 and TRBJ2-7; 8 nucleotides line up with TRBD1. There are 15 residues in the CDR3. CDR1 and CDR2 (germline): LGHNA, YSLEER. With V trimmed by 1 base and J by 3 bases, 5 bases remained unmatched. This chain's CDR3 is CASSQGGTGLYEQYF. DNA for the CDR3: TGCGCCAGCAGCCAAGGGGGGACAGGACTCTACGAGCAGTACTTC.

This clonotype was detected many times. The chain combines TRBV30 with TRBJ2-7; D uncertain. V was cut by 4 bases and J by 3 bases, with 16 bases left in between. This CDR3 contains 14 residues. The germline V gene encodes CDR1 GTSNPN and CDR2 SVGIG (reference sequence). The CDR3 loop is CAWMPASNYYEQYF. The DNA for the CDR3 is TGTGCCTGGATGCCAGCCAGCAACTACTACGAGCAGTACTTC.

At least ten counts were recorded for this clonotype. The chain recombines TRBV20-1 with TRBJ2-7; 11 bases agree with TRBD2. From germline, CDR1 is DFQATT and CDR2 SNEGSKA (reference sequence). This CDR3 has 15 amino acids. CDR3 sequence (DNA): TGCAGCCCTAGTCCCCGACTAGCGGGATCATACGAGCAGTACTTC. Protein sequence: CSPSPRLAGSYEQYF.

In nucleotides, the CDR3 is TGTGCCAGCAGCTCTTATTCACCCCTCCACTTT. Amino acids: CASSSYSPLHF. This chain links TRBV28 with TRBJ1-6, with D unresolved. The germline CDR1 and CDR2 sequences are MDHEN and SYDVKM. The CDR3 runs 11 residues. V was pared by 6 bases and J by 8 bases, with 5 bases between.

The genes are TRBV4-1 and TRBJ2-7; D perhaps matches TRBD2 (6 bases). CDR3 length equals 14 residues. CDR1 and CDR2 (germline): MGHRA, YSYEKL. Trimming took off 1 base at V and 0 bases at J, with 7 bases between the two ends. CDR3 nucleotide sequence: TGCGCCAGCAGCCAAGCGGGGGTCTCCTACGAGCAGTACTTC. Translated, it gives CASSQAGVSYEQYF.

This clonotype was counted many times. The CDR3 DNA reads as TGTGCCAGCAGCCAAGGGCTCCTAACTAATGAAAAACTGTTTTTT. It encodes CASSQGLLTNEKLFF. V and J are TRBV28 and TRBJ1-4, with D hard to call. The CDR3 is 15 residues long. The V end lost 6 bases, the J end lost 1 base, and 12 bases lay between the germline ends. Germline CDR1 and CDR2: MDHEN and SYDVKM.

This clonotype was found a few times. The chain recombines TRBV6-2 or TRBV6-3 with TRBJ2-1, with 14 bases matching TRBD2. The CDR3 is 15 amino acids. Germline loops: CDR1 MNHEY, CDR2 SVGEGT. Germline trimming cut 5 bases from V and 6 bases from J; bases unmatched to any gene: 3. The CDR3 DNA sequence: TGTGCCAGCAGTCCGACTAGCGGGAGGGTCAATGAGCAGTTCTTC. Amino acid sequence: CASSPTSGRVNEQFF.

This chain connects TRBV12-3 or TRBV12-4 to TRBJ2-1; TRBD1 is a possible D gene (6 bases). CDR3 length: 15 residues. V gave up 5 bases and J gave up 6 bases, with 17 bases separating them. CDR3 region: CASSPTGQVGNEQFF. The CDR3, as DNA: TGTGCCAGCAGTCCTACAGGGCAGGTGGGCAATGAGCAGTTCTTC.

Only a few counts were recorded for this clonotype. The chain recombines TRBV6-1 with TRBJ2-5, with D possibly being TRBD1 or TRBD2 (5 bases each). V lost 1 base and J lost 6, with 9 bases in between. The CDR3 loop spans 13 amino acids. Germline V lookup: CDR1 MNHNS, CDR2 SASEGT. CDR3 region: CASSEGGSKTQYF. CDR3 nucleotide sequence: TGTGCCAGCAGTGAAGGGGGGTCTAAGACCCAGTACTTC.

The chain links TRBV7-9 to TRBJ1-2; D unclear. This CDR3 spans 15 amino acids. Looked up from germline, CDR1 is SEHNR and CDR2 is FQNEAQ (reference sequence). The V and J ends lost 1 base and 0 bases respectively, with 9 bases between them. Written as DNA, the CDR3 is TGTGCCAGCAGCTTAGTTCTCGGAGCTAACTATGGCTACACCTTC. Its protein is CASSLVLGANYGYTF.

This clonotype turned up a few times. The V and J genes are TRBV10-3 and TRBJ1-2; D gene uncertain. V was cut by 2 bases and J by 3 bases, with 4 bases left in between. The CDR3 runs to 12 residues. Germline CDR1 ENHRY, CDR2 SYGVKD. The CDR3 DNA is TGTGCCATCAGTGAGAATGACTATGGCTACACCTTC. Its protein product is CAISENDYGYTF.

This clonotype has a count of ten or more. The chain has TRBV30 and TRBJ1-2; D is possibly TRBD1 (5 bases). The CDR3 has 14 residues. Trimming took 4 bases from V and 2 from J, leaving 14 bases between them. Per germline, CDR1 GTSNPN and CDR2 SVGIG (reference sequence). The CDR3: CAWTSGGWNYGYTF. The CDR3 DNA follows: TGTGCCTGGACGTCTGGGGGATGGAACTATGGCTACACCTTC.

J is TRBJ2-1 and V is TRBV20-1; D possibly corresponds to TRBD2 (5 bases). V dropped 0 bases and J dropped 3 bases, with 12 bases sitting between them. Germline V gives CDR1 DFQATT, CDR2 SNEGSKA (reference sequence). This CDR3 has 15 amino acids. In DNA, the CDR3 is TGCAGTGCTAGAGATCACCCCGGGGACTACAATGAGCAGTTCTTC. Residues: CSARDHPGDYNEQFF.

The rearrangement joins TRBV12-3 or TRBV12-4 to TRBJ2-2; D remains ambiguous. The CDR3 extends over 13 amino acids. Trimming cost V 5 bases and J 2 bases, with 6 bases left between them. CDR3 protein: CASSHQNTGELFF. DNA of the CDR3: TGTGCCAGCAGTCACCAAAACACCGGGGAGCTGTTTTTT.

This clonotype was detected ten times or more. This rearrangement joins TRBV20-1 to TRBJ2-1; TRBD2 agrees at 9 bases. The CDR3 length is 15 residues. Per the germline V gene, CDR1 is DFQATT and CDR2 is SNEGSKA (reference sequence). V was pared by 2 bases and J by 2 bases, with 4 bases of the junction left unmatched. The CDR3 loop is CSARRLAGTYNEQFF. DNA for the CDR3: TGCAGTGCTAGAAGGCTAGCGGGAACCTACAATGAGCAGTTCTTC.

The rearrangement links TRBV19 to TRBJ2-7, with 9 bases identical to TRBD2. The CDR3 has 17 amino acids. From germline, CDR1 is LNHDA and CDR2 SQIVND (reference sequence). V was clipped by 3 bases and J by 3 bases; unmatched bases: 12. CDR3 amino acids: CASSMIRGRAGIYEQYF. CDR3 sequence (DNA): TGTGCCAGTAGTATGATTCGCGGGAGGGCCGGGATCTACGAGCAGTACTTC.

This clonotype was detected a few times. The chain is built from TRBV28 and TRBJ1-1; 8 positions match TRBD1. Germline V gene sequence: CDR1 MDHEN, CDR2 SYDVKM. The V gene end was trimmed by 1 base and the J gene end by 1 base; junction bases not matched to a gene: 5. This CDR3 comprises 16 residues. CDR3 sequence: CASSLLTGGENTEAFF. The CDR3 DNA reads TGTGCCAGCAGTTTATTAACAGGGGGTGAGAACACTGAAGCTTTCTTT. Full variable domain (remainder filled in from reference TRBV28 and TRBJ1-1): DVKVTQSSRYLVKRTGEKVFLECVQDMDHENMFWYRQDPGLGLRLIYFSYDVKMKEKGDIPEGYSVSREKKERFSLILESASTNQTSMYLCASSLLTGGENTEAFFGQGTRLTVV.

This clonotype was detected only a few times. The chain uses TRBV7-9 and TRBJ1-2, with TRBD1 matching over 12 bases. Trimming removed 5 bases from V and 8 bases from J; junction bases left unmatched: 3. CDR3 length: 13 amino acids. Germline loops: CDR1 SEHNR, CDR2 FQNEAQ (reference sequence). CDR3 coding DNA: TGTGCCAGCAGCGTAGGGACAGGGGGCGGCTACACCTTC. Its translation is CASSVGTGGGYTF.

The chain combines TRBV24-1 with TRBJ2-4; 12 nucleotides match TRBD1. The CDR3 runs to 19 residues. The germline V gene has CDR1 KGHDR and CDR2 SFDVKD. With 3 bases clipped from V and 0 bases from J, the junction kept 8 bases outside the gene matches. The CDR3 spells CATSDPRDRGLGAKNIQYF. The CDR3 nucleotides are TGTGCCACCAGTGATCCTCGGGACAGGGGGCTAGGAGCCAAAAACATTCAGTACTTC.

In this sample, this clonotype turned up many times. The CDR3 here is CASSLQEATDTQYF. The CDR3 DNA is TGTGCCAGCAGCTTACAGGAGGCCACAGATACGCAGTATTTT. This rearrangement joins TRBV11-1 to TRBJ2-3, with D possibly matching TRBD2 (5 bases). Germline CDR1 SGHAT, CDR2 FQDESV (reference sequence). The V end was cut by 2 bases, the J end by 2 bases, with 8 bases between. The CDR3 contains 14 residues.

The chain recombines TRBV30 with TRBJ2-1; D gene ambiguous. V was clipped by 2 bases and J by 9 bases, with 8 bases between them. This CDR3 is built from 11 residues. Germline values: CDR1 GTSNPN, CDR2 SVGIG (reference sequence). The CDR3 bases are TGTGCCTGGAGTCTAATATCTGAGCAGTTCTTC. Its protein is CAWSLISEQFF.

This clonotype has ten or more counts. The chain carries TRBV7-6 and TRBJ2-7; D gene uncertain. The CDR3 totals 13 residues. The germline V gene encodes CDR1 SGHVS and CDR2 FNYEAQ. V lost 1 base and J lost 6, with 10 bases in between. CDR3 nucleotides: TGTGCCAGCAGCTTAGGTTCTAACAGCGAGCAGTACTTC. Its protein product is CASSLGSNSEQYF.

This clonotype was picked up many times. The chain carries TRBV7-8 and TRBJ2-7; D gene uncertain. Germline V CDR1 and CDR2: SGHVS, FQNEAQ. This CDR3 spans 13 amino acids. Deletions cut 6 bases from V and 7 bases from J, with 16 bases between. The CDR3 DNA follows: TGTGCCAGCAGAATGGCAGGTAGAGTAGAGCAGTACTTC. It encodes CASRMAGRVEQYF.